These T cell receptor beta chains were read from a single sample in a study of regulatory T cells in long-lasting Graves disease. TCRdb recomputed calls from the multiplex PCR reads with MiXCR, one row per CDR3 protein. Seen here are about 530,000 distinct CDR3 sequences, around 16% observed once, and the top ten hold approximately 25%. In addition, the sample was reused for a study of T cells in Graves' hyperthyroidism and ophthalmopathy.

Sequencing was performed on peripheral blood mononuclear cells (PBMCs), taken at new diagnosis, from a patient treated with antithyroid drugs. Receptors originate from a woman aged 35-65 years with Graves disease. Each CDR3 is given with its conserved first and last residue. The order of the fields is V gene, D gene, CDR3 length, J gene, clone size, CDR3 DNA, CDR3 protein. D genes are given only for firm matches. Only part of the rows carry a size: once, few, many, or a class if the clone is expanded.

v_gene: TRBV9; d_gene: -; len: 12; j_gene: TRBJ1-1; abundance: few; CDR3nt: TGTGCCAGCAGCGCGGGACACACTGAAGCTTTCTTT; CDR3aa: CASSAGHTEAFF
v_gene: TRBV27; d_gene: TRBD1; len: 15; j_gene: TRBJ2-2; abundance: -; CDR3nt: TGTGCCAGCAGTATCGGCACAGGGGGCTCCGGGGAGCTGTTTTTT; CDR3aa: CASSIGTGGSGELFF
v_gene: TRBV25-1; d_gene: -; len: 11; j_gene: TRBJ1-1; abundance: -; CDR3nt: TGTGCCAGCAGAAAGTACGCTGAAGCTTTCTTT; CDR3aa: CASRKYAEAFF
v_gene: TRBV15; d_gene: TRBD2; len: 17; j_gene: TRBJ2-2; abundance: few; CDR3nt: TGTGCCACCAGCGTGGTACTAGCGGGGGGTGGCACCGGGGAGCTGTTTTTT; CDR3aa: CATSVVLAGGGTGELFF
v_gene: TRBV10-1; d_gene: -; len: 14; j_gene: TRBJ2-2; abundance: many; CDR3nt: TGCGCCAGCAGTGCTGGAGCGAACACCGGGGAGCTGTTTTTT; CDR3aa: CASSAGANTGELFF
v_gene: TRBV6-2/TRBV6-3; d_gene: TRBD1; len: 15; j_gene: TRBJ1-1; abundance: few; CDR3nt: TGTGCCAGCAGTTATCTCGACAGGGGGCTGACTGAAGCTTTCTTT; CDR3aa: CASSYLDRGLTEAFF
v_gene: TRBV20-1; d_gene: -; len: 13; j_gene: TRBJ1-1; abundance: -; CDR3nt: TGCAGTGCGAAGCGGACAGCCAACACTGAAGCTTTCTTT; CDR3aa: CSAKRTANTEAFF
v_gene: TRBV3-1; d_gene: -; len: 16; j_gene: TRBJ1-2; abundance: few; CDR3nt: TGTGCCAGCAGCCAGGACGAGGGGGGAACTAACTATGGCTACACCTTC; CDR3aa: CASSQDEGGTNYGYTF
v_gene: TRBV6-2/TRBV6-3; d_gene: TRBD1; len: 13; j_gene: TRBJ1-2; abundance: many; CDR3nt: TGTGCCAGCAGGCCCGGGACAGGGACGGGCTACACCTTC; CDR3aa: CASRPGTGTGYTF
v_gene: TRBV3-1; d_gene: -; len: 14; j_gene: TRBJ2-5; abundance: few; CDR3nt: TGTGCCAGCAGCCAAGCCGGGGTGAAAGAGACCCAGTACTTC; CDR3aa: CASSQAGVKETQYF
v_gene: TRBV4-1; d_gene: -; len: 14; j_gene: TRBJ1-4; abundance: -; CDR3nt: TGCGCCAGCAGCCTCCATTTAACTAATGAAAAACTGTTTTTT; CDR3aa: CASSLHLTNEKLFF
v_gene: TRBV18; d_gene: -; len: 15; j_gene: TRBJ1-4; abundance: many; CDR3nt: TGTGCCAGCTCACCCGCGCCCGCCCTGAACGAAAAACTGTTTTTT; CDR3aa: CASSPAPALNEKLFF
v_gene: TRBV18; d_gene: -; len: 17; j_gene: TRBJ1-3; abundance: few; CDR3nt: TGTGCCAGCTCATCTCGATTTGGACAAGACTCTGGAAACACCATATATTTT; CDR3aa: CASSSRFGQDSGNTIYF
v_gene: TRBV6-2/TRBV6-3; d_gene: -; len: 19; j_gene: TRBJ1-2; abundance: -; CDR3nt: TGTGCCAGCAGTGAAGCAGGCGGCTTCATCACAGACCCTAACTATGGCTACACCTTC; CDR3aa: CASSEAGGFITDPNYGYTF
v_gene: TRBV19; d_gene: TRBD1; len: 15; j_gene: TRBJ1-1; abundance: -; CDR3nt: TGTGCCAGTAGCCAGGGGGAAGTCCGGAACACTGAAGCTTTCTTT; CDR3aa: CASSQGEVRNTEAFF
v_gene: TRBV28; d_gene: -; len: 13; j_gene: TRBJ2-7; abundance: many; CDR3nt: TGTGCCAGCAGTCCGGACTACTCCTACGAGCAGTACTTC; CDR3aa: CASSPDYSYEQYF
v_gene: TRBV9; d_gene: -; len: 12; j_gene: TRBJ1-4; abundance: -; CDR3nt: TGTGCCAGCAGCGCGGAGGGGGAAAAACTGTTTTTT; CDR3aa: CASSAEGEKLFF
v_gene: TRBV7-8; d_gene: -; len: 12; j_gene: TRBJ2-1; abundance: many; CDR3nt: TGTGCCAGCAGCTCGTCTAGCAATGAGCAGTTCTTC; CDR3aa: CASSSSSNEQFF
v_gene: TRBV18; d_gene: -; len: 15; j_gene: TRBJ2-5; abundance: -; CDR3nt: TGTGCCAGCTCACCGGACACAGCGAACCAAGAGACCCAGTACTTC; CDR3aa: CASSPDTANQETQYF
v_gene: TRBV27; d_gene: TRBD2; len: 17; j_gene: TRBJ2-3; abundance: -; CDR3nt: TGTGCCAGCAGTCTCGGGACTAGCGGGGGGGCCGCAGATACGCAGTATTTT; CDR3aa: CASSLGTSGGAADTQYF
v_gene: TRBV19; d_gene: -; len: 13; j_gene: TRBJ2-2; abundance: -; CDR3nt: TGTGCCTGCCGGCAGACGAACACCGGGGAGCTGTTTTTT; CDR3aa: CACRQTNTGELFF
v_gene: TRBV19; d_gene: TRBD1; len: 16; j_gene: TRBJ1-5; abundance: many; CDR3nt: TGTGCCAGTAGCACCGATCGACAGGGACTAGGTCAGCCCCAGCATTTT; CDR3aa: CASSTDRQGLGQPQHF
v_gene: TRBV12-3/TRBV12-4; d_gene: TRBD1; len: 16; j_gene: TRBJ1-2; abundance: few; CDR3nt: TGTGCCAGCAGTTTTTCGGGCGGGACAGGGAGATATGGCTACACCTTC; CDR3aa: CASSFSGGTGRYGYTF
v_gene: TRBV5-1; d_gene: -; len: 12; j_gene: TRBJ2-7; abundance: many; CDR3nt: TGCGCCAGCAGCTTGGGACAGAACGAGCAGTACTTC; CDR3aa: CASSLGQNEQYF
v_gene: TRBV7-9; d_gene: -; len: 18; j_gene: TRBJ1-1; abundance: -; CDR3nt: TGTGCCAGCAGCTTAGGGGCGGGGGGGTTCTCGATGAACACTGAAGCTTTCTTT; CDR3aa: CASSLGAGGFSMNTEAFF
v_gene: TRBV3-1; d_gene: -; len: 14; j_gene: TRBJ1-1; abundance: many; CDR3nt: TGTGCCAGCAGCCCGGACGGCCTGAACACTGAAGCTTTCTTT; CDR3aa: CASSPDGLNTEAFF
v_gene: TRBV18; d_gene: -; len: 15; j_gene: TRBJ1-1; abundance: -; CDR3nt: TGTGCCAGCTCACCGCAGACATCTCTAAGGGGTGAAGCTTTCTTT; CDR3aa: CASSPQTSLRGEAFF
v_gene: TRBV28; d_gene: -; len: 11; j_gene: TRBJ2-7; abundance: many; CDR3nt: TGTGCCAGCATGACCTCCTACGAGCAGTACTTC; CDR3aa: CASMTSYEQYF
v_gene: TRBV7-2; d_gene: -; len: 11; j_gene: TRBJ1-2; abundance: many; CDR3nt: TGTGCCAGCAGCTGGCGTTATGGCTACACCTTC; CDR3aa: CASSWRYGYTF
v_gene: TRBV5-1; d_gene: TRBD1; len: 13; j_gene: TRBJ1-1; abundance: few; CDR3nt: TGCGCCAGCAGCCCAGACAGGGCCAGGGGGACTTTCTTT; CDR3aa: CASSPDRARGTFF